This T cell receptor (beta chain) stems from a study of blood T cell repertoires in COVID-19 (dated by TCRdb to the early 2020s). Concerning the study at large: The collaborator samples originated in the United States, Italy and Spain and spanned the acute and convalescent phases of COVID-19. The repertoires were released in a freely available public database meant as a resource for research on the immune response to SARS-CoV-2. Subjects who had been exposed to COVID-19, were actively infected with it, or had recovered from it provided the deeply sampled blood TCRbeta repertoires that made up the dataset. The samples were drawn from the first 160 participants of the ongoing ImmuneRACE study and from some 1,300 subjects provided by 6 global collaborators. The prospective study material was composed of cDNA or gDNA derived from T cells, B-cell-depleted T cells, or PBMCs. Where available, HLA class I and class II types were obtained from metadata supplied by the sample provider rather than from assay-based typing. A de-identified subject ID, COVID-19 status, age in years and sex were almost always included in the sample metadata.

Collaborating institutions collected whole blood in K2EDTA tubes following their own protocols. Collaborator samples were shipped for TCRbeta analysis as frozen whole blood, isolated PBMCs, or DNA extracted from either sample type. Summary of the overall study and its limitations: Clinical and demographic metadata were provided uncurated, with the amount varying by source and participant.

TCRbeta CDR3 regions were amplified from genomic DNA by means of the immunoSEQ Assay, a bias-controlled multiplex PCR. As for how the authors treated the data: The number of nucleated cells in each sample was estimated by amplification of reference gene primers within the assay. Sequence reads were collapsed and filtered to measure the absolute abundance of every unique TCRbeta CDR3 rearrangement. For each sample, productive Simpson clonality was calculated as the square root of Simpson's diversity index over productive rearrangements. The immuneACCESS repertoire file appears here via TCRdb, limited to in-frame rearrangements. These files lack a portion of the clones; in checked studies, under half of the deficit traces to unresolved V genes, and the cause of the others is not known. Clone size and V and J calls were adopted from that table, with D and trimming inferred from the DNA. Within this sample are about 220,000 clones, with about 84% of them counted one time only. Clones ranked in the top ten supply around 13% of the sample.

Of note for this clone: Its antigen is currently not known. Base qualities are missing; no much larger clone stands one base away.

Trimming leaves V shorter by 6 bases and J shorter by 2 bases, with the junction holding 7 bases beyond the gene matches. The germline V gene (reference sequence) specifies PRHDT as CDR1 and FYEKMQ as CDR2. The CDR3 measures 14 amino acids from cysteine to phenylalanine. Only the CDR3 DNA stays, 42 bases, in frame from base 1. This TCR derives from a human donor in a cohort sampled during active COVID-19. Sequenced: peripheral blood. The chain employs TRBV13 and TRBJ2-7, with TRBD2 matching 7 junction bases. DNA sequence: TGTGCCAGCAGGCTGGGGGGGACGGCCTACGAGCAGTACTTC. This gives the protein CASRLGGTAYEQYF.